This section outlines one T cell receptor beta chain sequence together with its context. Its specificity is unknown. The data are from a study of long-term antiretroviral therapy in people with HIV. Survey-level immunoSEQ v3.0 assays were run. Sequencing had a target that covered roughly 35,000-55,000 T-cell genomes per sample. Here immunoSEQ multiplex PCR was the method, and the copy in TCRdb shows in-frame clones only, minus some. The profile covers 25,000 to 35,000 clones, with approximately 80% appearing a single time and more than 9% taken by the ten largest. Regarding the study as a whole: Controls had broader CDR3 length ranges than HIV repertoires did.

In germline, CDR1 is LGHNA, CDR2 YSLEER. Between the trimmed V and J ends, which lost 3 bases and 12 bases, there was a span of 12 bases. The CDR3 covers 12 residues. The receptor was derived from a man aged 30-40 years with HIV. The chain joins TRBV4-3 to TRBJ2-1; unclear D gene. The sequences come from unsorted PBMCs, collected nearly 2.9 years after starting antiretroviral therapy. In nucleotides, the CDR3 is TGCGCCAGCAGCCAGTCAGGACGGCCGCAGTTCTTC. Translating it yields CASSQSGRPQFF.